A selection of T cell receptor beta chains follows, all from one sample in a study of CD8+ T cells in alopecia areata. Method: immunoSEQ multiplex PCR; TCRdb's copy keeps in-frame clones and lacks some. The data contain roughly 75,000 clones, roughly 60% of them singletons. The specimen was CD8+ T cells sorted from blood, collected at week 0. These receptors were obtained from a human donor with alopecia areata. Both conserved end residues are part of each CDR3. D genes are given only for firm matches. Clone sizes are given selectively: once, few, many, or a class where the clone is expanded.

CASSYSSPNTEAFF | TGTGCCAGCAGTTACTCGAGTCCCAACACTGAAGCTTTCTTT | TRBJ1-1 | . | . | TRBV6-5 | 14
CASGLRPGGGETQYF | TGTGCTAGTGGTTTGAGGCCCGGCGGAGGAGAGACCCAGTACTTC | TRBJ2-5 | . | once | TRBV12-5 | 15
CASSPSWTSARGEQYF | TGCGCCAGCAGCCCGTCTTGGACTAGCGCCCGGGGGGAGCAGTACTTC | TRBJ2-7 | TRBD2 | . | TRBV5-1 | 16
CASRDKTGAGPAETQYF | TGTGCCAGCAGAGACAAGACAGGGGCAGGCCCTGCGGAGACCCAGTACTTC | TRBJ2-5 | TRBD1 | few | TRBV2 | 17
CASSQSYGGQETQYF | TGTGCCAGCTCCCAGTCCTACGGGGGACAAGAGACCCAGTACTTC | TRBJ2-5 | . | . | TRBV9 | 15
CASLGRRPPGANVLTF | TGTGCCAGCCTTGGCCGGCGGCCGCCTGGGGCCAACGTCCTGACTTTC | TRBJ2-6 | . | . | TRBV28 | 16
CSVDGASGSYEQFF | TGCAGCGTTGACGGGGCTAGCGGGAGCTATGAGCAGTTCTTC | TRBJ2-1 | TRBD2 | . | TRBV29-1 | 14
CASRGQGRFYGYTF | TGTGCCAGCAGGGGACAGGGCCGGTTCTATGGCTACACCTTC | TRBJ1-2 | TRBD1 | few | TRBV2 | 14
CASSPGLDSTDTQYF | TGTGCCAGTAGCCCGGGACTAGACTCGACAGATACGCAGTATTTT | TRBJ2-3 | TRBD2 | once | TRBV9 | 15
CASSLDRGVFEQYF | TGTGCCAGCAGCCTCGACAGGGGAGTGTTCGAGCAGTACTTC | TRBJ2-7 | TRBD1 | few | TRBV7-6 | 14
CASSLGSGIQYF | TGTGCCAGCAGTTTGGGCTCTGGCATTCAGTACTTC | TRBJ2-4 | . | . | TRBV27 | 12
CASSLIGDVETQYF | TGTGCCAGCAGCTTAATAGGGGACGTGGAGACCCAGTACTTC | TRBJ2-5 | . | . | TRBV5-4 | 14
CASSFFMPTDQAGEQYF | TGTGCCAGCAGCTTCTTTATGCCAACGGACCAGGCGGGCGAGCAGTACTTC | TRBJ2-7 | . | . | TRBV13 | 17
CASSLGQGTNQPQHF | TGCGCCAGCAGCTTGGGACAGGGGACCAATCAGCCCCAGCATTTT | TRBJ1-5 | TRBD1 | few | TRBV5-1 | 15
CASSPQTSGETYEQYF | TGCGCCAGCAGCCCTCAGACTAGCGGGGAAACCTACGAGCAGTACTTC | TRBJ2-7 | TRBD2 | . | TRBV4-3 | 16
CSVETWTGELFF | TGCAGCGTTGAGACCTGGACCGGGGAGCTGTTTTTT | TRBJ2-2 | . | . | TRBV29-1 | 12
CASSVDPRETQYF | TGTGCCAGCAGCGTGGACCCTAGGGAGACCCAGTACTTC | TRBJ2-5 | . | few | TRBV5-6 | 13
CASSQVSSSLEQYF | TGTGCCAGCAGCCAAGTCTCGTCATCTCTCGAGCAGTACTTC | TRBJ2-7 | . | . | TRBV4-2 | 14
CASSQDSPASGGGELFF | TGCGCCAGCAGCCAAGACTCCCCGGCTAGCGGGGGCGGGGAGCTGTTTTTT | TRBJ2-2 | TRBD2 | few | TRBV4-3 | 17
CASSLLRAETQYF | TGTGCCAGCAGCTTACTTAGGGCTGAGACCCAGTACTTC | TRBJ2-5 | . | . | TRBV7-2 | 13
CASSLAGPNTEAFF | TGTGCCAGCAGCTTAGCAGGGCCGAACACTGAAGCTTTCTTT | TRBJ1-1 | . | few | TRBV7-2 | 14
CAISESIEQPEQFF | TGTGCCATCAGTGAGTCGATCGAACAGCCTGAGCAGTTCTTC | TRBJ2-1 | . | few | TRBV10-3 | 14
CASSSGQGRTQYF | TGTGCCAGCAGCTCAGGACAGGGTAGGACCCAGTACTTC | TRBJ2-5 | TRBD1 | . | TRBV13 | 13
CASSTAGPGFTEAFF | TGTGCCAGCAGCACAGCCGGTCCGGGTTTCACTGAAGCTTTCTTT | TRBJ1-1 | . | . | TRBV7-9 | 15
CASSGQGDYEQYF | TGTGCCAGCTCGGGACAGGGGGACTACGAGCAGTACTTC | TRBJ2-7 | TRBD1 | . | TRBV27 | 13
CAISEGQGDQPQHF | TGTGCCATCAGTGAAGGGCAGGGAGATCAGCCCCAGCATTTT | TRBJ1-5 | . | . | TRBV10-3 | 14
CASLGRTTYEQYF | TGTGCCAGCTTGGGTCGGACGACCTACGAGCAGTACTTC | TRBJ2-7 | . | few | TRBV6-1 | 13
CASSLDGMSSGANVLTF | TGTGCCAGCAGCTTAGATGGGATGAGCTCTGGGGCCAACGTCCTGACTTTC | TRBJ2-6 | . | large | TRBV7-9 | 17
CASSLYGNMNTEAFF | TGTGCCAGCAGCCTCTATGGTAACATGAACACTGAAGCTTTCTTT | TRBJ1-1 | . | . | TRBV7-8 | 15
CASSEAGGIYQPQHF | TGTGCCAGCAGTGAGGCAGGTGGAATTTATCAGCCCCAGCATTTT | TRBJ1-5 | . | . | TRBV2 | 15
CASSLLRLTAPDTQYF | TGTGCCAGCAGTTTATTAAGGTTAACAGCCCCAGATACGCAGTATTTT | TRBJ2-3 | . | . | TRBV27 | 16
CASSQVTGEEAFF | TGTGCCAGCAGCCAAGTAACAGGGGAAGAAGCTTTCTTT | TRBJ1-1 | TRBD1 | . | TRBV14 | 13
CASSQDTSSVSSYEQYF | TGCGCCAGCAGCCAAGACACTAGTTCCGTTAGCTCCTACGAGCAGTACTTC | TRBJ2-7 | . | . | TRBV4-3 | 17
CASSGGGFQETQYF | TGTGCCAGCAGTGGGGGAGGGTTCCAAGAGACCCAGTACTTC | TRBJ2-5 | TRBD2 | . | TRBV2 | 14
CASSYPEGQGLGETQYF | TGTGCCAGCAGCTACCCCGAGGGACAGGGGCTTGGAGAGACCCAGTACTTC | TRBJ2-5 | TRBD1 | . | TRBV7-2 | 17
CASSLGGSEAFF | TGTGCCAGCAGTTTAGGCGGATCTGAAGCTTTCTTT | TRBJ1-1 | . | . | TRBV27 | 12
CSVDTGGTEAFF | TGCAGCGTTGATACTGGGGGCACTGAAGCTTTCTTT | TRBJ1-1 | . | few | TRBV29-1 | 12